These 29 T cell receptor beta chains were sequenced from one sample in a study of human T cells and chemical hapten exposure. TCRdb redid the calling of the RACE reads with MiXCR, one entry per CDR3 protein. This sample has more than 60,000 distinct CDR3 sequences, with around 8.7% found just once. Documented time point: healthy volunteer bleed at 6 weeks. The authors' total RNA extraction used unfractionated whole blood. Source material: whole blood. These receptor sequences come from a male donor in good health. Some clones in this sample may be carry-over from other donors' samples.

V is TRBV6-2 or TRBV6-3 and J is TRBJ1-2, with a weak D call TRBD1 (5 bases). V lost 5 bases and J lost 4, with 14 bases in between. CDR1 is MNHEY, CDR2 SVGEGT, per germline. This CDR3 is 14 amino acids long. The CDR3 DNA is TGTGCCAGCAGTCTAAGACAGAGCTCCTATGGCTACACCTTC. It is translated as CASSLRQSSYGYTF.

In its sample, this clonotype was seen a few times. The chain joins TRBV6-1 to TRBJ2-7; 9 positions agree with TRBD1. Germline lookup yields CDR1 MNHNS and CDR2 SASEGT. The V segment lost 6 bases and the J segment 5 bases; nucleotides outside the gene matches: 8. The CDR3 spans 14 residues. The CDR3 loop is CASRTGTGPHEQYF. CDR3 nucleotide sequence: TGTGCCAGCAGAACCGGGACAGGGCCCCACGAGCAGTACTTC.

This clonotype has a handful of counts. The CDR3 spells CASSPTGLPYGYTF. The CDR3 bases are TGTGCCAGCTCACCGACAGGGCTCCCCTATGGCTACACCTTC. V gene TRBV18 combines with J gene TRBJ1-2; 7 bases align to TRBD1. Germline V CDR1 and CDR2: KGHSH, LQKENI. The CDR3 consists of 14 residues. Losses at the gene ends were 3 bases for V and 4 bases for J; bases not matched to a gene: 5.

This clonotype was observed a handful of times. The rearrangement joins TRBV6-6 to TRBJ2-7; 12 bases map to TRBD2. Germline assignment: CDR1 MNHNY and CDR2 SVGAGI (reference sequence). The CDR3 loop spans 14 amino acids. The junction had 4 bases not matched to a gene; V was cut back by 5 bases and J by 5 bases. Here the CDR3 reads CASSPTSGSHEQYF. In DNA, the CDR3 is TGTGCCAGCAGTCCGACTAGCGGGAGCCACGAGCAGTACTTC.

A few counts support this clonotype. This chain links TRBV5-5 with TRBJ2-2, with D tentatively TRBD1 (6 bases). Germline V gene sequence: CDR1 SGHKS, CDR2 YYEKEE (reference sequence). Trimming shortened V by 4 bases and J by 5 bases, and 9 bases separated the two germline ends. The length of the CDR3 is 13 residues. The CDR3: CASSPGTTGELFF. The CDR3 nucleotides are TGTGCCAGCAGCCCAGGGACAACCGGGGAGCTGTTTTTT.

This clonotype was observed a handful of times. The CDR3 DNA follows: TGTGCCAGCAGCTTAACTAGCGGGGTAGGAGAGACCCAGTACTTC. Amino acids: CASSLTSGVGETQYF. V usage is TRBV7-2 and J usage is TRBJ2-5; 10 bases fit TRBD2. There are 15 residues in the CDR3. CDR1 is SGHTA and CDR2 is FQGNSA in the germline V gene. With V trimmed by 2 bases and J by 4 bases, 4 bases remained unmatched.

The sample holds many counts of this clonotype. The chain recombines TRBV4-3 with TRBJ2-3; 8 bases match TRBD1. The CDR3 length is 17 residues. The V segment lost 3 bases and the J segment 6 bases; nucleotides outside the gene matches: 14. Per the germline V gene, CDR1 is LGHNA and CDR2 is YSLEER. The CDR3 here is CASSQLGQGLPLDTQYF. CDR3 in DNA: TGCGCCAGCAGCCAGCTAGGACAGGGCCTGCCGTTGGATACGCAGTATTTT.

The chain is built from TRBV12-5 and TRBJ1-1; the D is unclear. The CDR3 covers 13 residues. Between the trimmed V and J ends, which lost 1 base and 3 bases, there was a span of 6 bases. Germline V CDR1 and CDR2: LGHNT, FRNRAP. The DNA of the CDR3 is TGTGCTAGTGGTTTGGAGAGTTACACTGAAGCTTTCTTT. Translated: CASGLESYTEAFF.

The chain carries TRBV20-1 and TRBJ2-7, with a weak D call TRBD1 (5 bases). V dropped 3 bases and J dropped 2 bases, with 14 bases sitting between them. The germline CDR1 and CDR2 sequences are DFQATT and SNEGSKA (reference sequence). The CDR3 runs to 14 residues. The CDR3 protein is CSARKRQGTYEQYF. The CDR3 region has the DNA TGCAGTGCTAGGAAACGCCAGGGCACCTACGAGCAGTACTTC.

This clonotype was recorded a few times. The chain uses TRBV18 and TRBJ2-7, with D perhaps TRBD1 or TRBD2 (5 bases each). Germline CDR1 KGHSH, CDR2 LQKENI. CDR3 length: 15 amino acids. The ends were cut back, 4 bases at V and 0 bases at J, with 13 bases in the middle. Written as DNA, the CDR3 is TGTGCCAGCTCACGGAGGTCAGGGAGCTCCTACGAGCAGTACTTC. Translating gives CASSRRSGSSYEQYF.

This clonotype has at least ten counts. V usage is TRBV6-6 and J usage is TRBJ1-4, with 9 bases that match TRBD1. There are 14 residues in the CDR3. V was clipped by 4 bases and J by 7 bases; unmatched bases: 4. In germline, CDR1 is MNHNY, CDR2 SVGAGI (reference sequence). The CDR3 sequence: CASSSLDRGEKLFF. In nucleotides, the CDR3 is TGTGCCAGCAGTTCTCTGGACAGGGGTGAAAAACTGTTTTTT.

J is TRBJ2-5 and V is TRBV27; the match to TRBD1 covers 10 bases. The germline gives CDR1 MNHEY, CDR2 SMNVEV (reference sequence). V lost 5 bases and J lost 5; bases outside the gene matches: 5. This CDR3 has 14 amino acids. CDR3 loop: CASSPGTGVETQYF. CDR3 DNA: TGTGCCAGCAGTCCGGGGACAGGGGTCGAGACCCAGTACTTC.

This clonotype occurred a few times. The rearrangement links TRBV7-2 to TRBJ2-7, with TRBD2 matching 9 bases. The CDR3 length is 16 residues. V shed 5 bases and J 10 bases; nucleotides not matched to a gene: 18. CDR1 and CDR2 from the germline V gene are SGHTA and FQGNSA. CDR3 coding DNA: TGTGCCAGCAGCCGGGGGGCGGGGACTGGTAGCGGGGGCCAGTACTTC. This translates into CASSRGAGTGSGGQYF.

There are many counts of this clonotype. This chain joins TRBV7-2 and TRBJ2-3; 10 nucleotides align to TRBD2. CDR3 length: 15 residues. Unmatched junction bases numbered 4, after V lost 1 base and J lost 6 bases. Germline V gives CDR1 SGHTA, CDR2 FQGNSA. DNA for the CDR3: TGTGCCAGCAGCTTAGTAGCGGGAGGAGGGGATACGCAGTATTTT. Translating gives CASSLVAGGGDTQYF.

The chain has TRBV9 and TRBJ1-1; D perhaps matches TRBD1 (5 bases). The germline gives CDR1 SGDLS, CDR2 YYNGEE. This CDR3 region has 13 residues. Trimming cost V 2 bases and J 6 bases, with 11 bases left between them. CDR3 sequence reads: CASSVGGRAEAFF. The CDR3 DNA is TGTGCCAGCAGCGTGGGGGGGAGGGCTGAAGCTTTCTTT.

This clonotype appeared once. Being one base from a much bigger clone, this may be a read error. The rearrangement uses TRBV3-1 and TRBJ2-5; 8 bases agree with TRBD2. The CDR3 sequence is 16 residues long. Germline CDR1 is LGHDT and CDR2 is YNNKEL (reference sequence). For the CDR3, the DNA is TGTGCCAGCAGCCAGGGAGATAGCGGGATTTTGGAGACCCAGTGCTTC. Translation: CASSQGDSGILETQCF.

This chain uses TRBV6-2 or TRBV6-3 with TRBJ2-1; D gene uncertain. The germline V and J ends were trimmed by 0 bases and 7 bases, with 7 bases remaining between them. The CDR3 is 13 amino acids. Germline values: CDR1 MNHEY, CDR2 SVGEGT. As DNA, the CDR3 is TGTGCCAGCAGTTACTCTCGGAGTAATGAGCAGTTCTTC. This gives the protein CASSYSRSNEQFF.

This clonotype was seen more than once but under ten times. The rearrangement joins TRBV5-1 to TRBJ2-1; 10 bases are shared with TRBD2. Trimming removed 1 base from V and 4 bases from J; junction bases left unmatched: 2. CDR1 is SGHRS and CDR2 is YFSETQ in the germline V gene. The CDR3 is 15 residues long. The CDR3 sequence is CASSLLAGGYNEQFF. CDR3 nucleotide sequence: TGCGCCAGCAGCTTGTTAGCGGGGGGTTACAATGAGCAGTTCTTC.

This clonotype came up a few times. The gene calls are TRBV7-2 and TRBJ2-6; the match to TRBD1 covers 10 bases. The CDR3 sequence is 19 residues long. Germline CDR1 reads SGHTA; CDR2 reads FQGNSA. Trimming took 0 bases from V and 0 from J; bases not matched to a gene: 5. For the CDR3, the DNA is TGTGCCAGCAGCTTAGCGGGACAGGGGCCGGGCTCTGGGGCCAACGTCCTGACTTTC. Translating gives CASSLAGQGPGSGANVLTF. The full variable domain, rest sourced from reference TRBV7-2 and TRBJ2-6, is GAGVSQSPSNKVTEKGKDVELRCDPISGHTALYWYRQSLGQGLEFLIYFQGNSAPDKSGLPSDRFSAERTGGSVSTLTIQRTQQEDSAVYLCASSLAGQGPGSGANVLTFGAGSRLTVL.

This clonotype was picked up a small number of times. V and J are TRBV7-2 and TRBJ2-2, with D possibly being TRBD1 or TRBD2 (5 bases each). The CDR3 length is 14 residues. CDR1 SGHTA and CDR2 FQGNSA come from the germline V gene. The V end lost 6 bases, the J end lost 6 bases, and 14 bases lay between the germline ends. DNA for the CDR3: TGTGCCAGCAGGGGGGATCCGGCCGCCGGGGAGCTGTTTTTT. It encodes CASRGDPAAGELFF. The complete variable domain, with remaining parts taken from reference TRBV7-2 and TRBJ2-2, reads GAGVSQSPSNKVTEKGKDVELRCDPISGHTALYWYRQSLGQGLEFLIYFQGNSAPDKSGLPSDRFSAERTGGSVSTLTIQRTQQEDSAVYLCASRGDPAAGELFFGEGSRLTVL.

For this clonotype: This may stem from a read error, because a much larger clone lies one nucleotide away. This sequence joins TRBV20-1 and TRBJ2-5; D is perhaps TRBD2 (5 bases). CDR3 length: 14 amino acids. V was clipped by 6 bases and J by 5 bases, with 19 bases between them. Germline CDR1 is DFQATT and CDR2 is SNEGSKA (reference sequence). CDR3 loop: CSATNVKTGETQYF. The CDR3 nucleotides read TGCAGTGCCACTAACGTTAAAACGGGGGAGACCCAGTACTTC.

There are many counts of this clonotype. The CDR3 bases are TGCAGTGCTAGAGAGGGGCTAGCGGGGGCCACAGATACGCAGTATTTT. The encoded protein is CSAREGLAGATDTQYF. This rearrangement joins TRBV20-1 to TRBJ2-3, with TRBD2 matching over 10 bases. The trim removed 0 bases at V and 2 bases at J, leaving 5 bases unmatched. Germline-derived CDR1 and CDR2 are DFQATT and SNEGSKA (reference sequence). The CDR3 sequence is 16 residues long.

The chain is built from TRBV29-1 and TRBJ1-1; D is unclear. With 6 bases removed from V and 5 bases from J, the gap between germline ends came to 16 bases. The length of the CDR3 is 13 residues. The V gene's germline CDR1 is SQVTM and CDR2 ANQGSEA. CDR3: CSVLRGRETEAFF. The CDR3 DNA reads as TGCAGCGTACTAAGAGGGAGAGAAACTGAAGCTTTCTTT.

This clonotype was counted a few times. DNA for the CDR3: TGTGCCAGCAGCCAAGATATCGTGAGTCGGGGGACAGGTAACAATGAGCAGTTCTTC. Translated, it gives CASSQDIVSRGTGNNEQFF. This chain connects TRBV3-2 to TRBJ2-1; the table gives TRBD1 as D, unverified against the DNA. TRBV3-2 corresponds to a pseudogene. The CDR3 extends over 19 amino acids.

The chain is built from TRBV6-2 or TRBV6-3 and TRBJ1-1; D gene ambiguous. The germline V and J ends were trimmed by 2 bases and 0 bases, with 10 bases remaining between them. Germline-derived CDR1 and CDR2 are MNHEY and SVGEGT. The CDR3 covers 15 residues. The CDR3 DNA sequence: TGTGCCAGCAGTTACGACAACCGGATGAACACTGAAGCTTTCTTT. Its translation is CASSYDNRMNTEAFF.

Only a few counts were recorded for this clonotype. The chain combines TRBV12-5 with TRBJ1-1; the match to TRBD1 covers 10 bases. Per the germline V gene, CDR1 is LGHNT and CDR2 is FRNRAP. This CDR3 has 15 residues. V shed 2 bases, J shed 7 bases, and the junction held 7 bases outside the gene matches. CDR3 region: CASGLPRTGGLEAFF. DNA of the CDR3: TGTGCTAGTGGTTTGCCTCGGACAGGGGGTCTTGAAGCTTTCTTT. The full variable domain, with the rest looked up from reference TRBV12-5 and TRBJ1-1, is DARVTQTPRHKVTEMGQEVTMRCQPILGHNTVFWYRQTMMQGLELLAYFRNRAPLDDSGMPKDRFSAEMPDATLATLKIQPSEPRDSAVYFCASGLPRTGGLEAFFGQGTRLTVV.

The chain recombines TRBV6-5 with TRBJ1-1; TRBD1 is a possible D gene (6 bases). Germline CDR1 is MNHEY and CDR2 is SVGAGI. The CDR3 has 15 residues. The V end was cut by 6 bases, the J end by 13 bases, with 27 bases between. DNA of the CDR3: TGTGCCAGCAGCCAGGGACTCGGACAGTCAATTTCGGGTTTCTTT. This encodes CASSQGLGQSISGFF.

This chain links TRBV12-3 or TRBV12-4 with TRBJ1-5; maybe TRBD1 (5 bases). The CDR3 has 15 amino acids. V lost 0 bases and J lost 0, with 6 bases in between. CDR3 bases: TGTGCCAGCAGTTTAGCCAGGGATAGCAATCAGCCCCAGCATTTT. Encoded protein: CASSLARDSNQPQHF.

This clonotype was detected many times. The chain uses TRBV18 and TRBJ2-7; D is perhaps TRBD2 (5 bases). The CDR3 runs to 13 residues. Between the trimmed V and J ends, which lost 3 bases and 2 bases, there was a span of 8 bases. Germline V gene sequence: CDR1 KGHSH, CDR2 LQKENI. The CDR3: CASSPGVPYEQYF. The DNA for the CDR3 is TGTGCCAGCTCACCGGGAGTTCCCTACGAGCAGTACTTC.